The 10 T cell receptor beta chains presented below share a single source sample, sequenced in a study of cytomegalovirus exposure and HLA in healthy donors. The primer mix had 60 Vbeta and 13 Jbeta primers. Here immunoSEQ multiplex PCR was the method, and the copy in TCRdb shows in-frame clones only, minus some. The sample lists approximately 140,000 clones, roughly 72% occurring once. The sequenced material came from PBMCs. These receptors came from a man in his forties in good health and CMV-seronegative.

The chain couples TRBV11-2 to TRBJ1-5; D unresolved. V was pared by 0 bases and J by 1 base, with 7 bases between. Per germline, CDR1 SGHAT and CDR2 FQNNGV. CDR3 length equals 15 residues. The CDR3 nucleotides are TGTGCCAGCAGCTTAGAGGGAGGGAGCAATCAGCCCCAGCATTTT. As protein: CASSLEGGSNQPQHF.

This chain joins TRBV15 and TRBJ2-3, with 12 bases identical to TRBD2. Per the germline V gene, CDR1 is LNHNV and CDR2 is YYDKDF (reference sequence). The CDR3 runs to 18 residues. Trimming removed 5 bases from V and 6 bases from J; junction bases left unmatched: 15. The CDR3 reads CATSSTLGLAGSFDTQYF. In nucleotides, the CDR3 is TGTGCCACCAGCTCAACCCTAGGACTAGCGGGAAGTTTTGATACGCAGTATTTT.

The CDR3 DNA follows: TGTGCCAGCAGCGGGGACAGGGGATCGGACGAGCAGTACTTC. Its protein is CASSGDRGSDEQYF. This chain uses TRBV5-4 with TRBJ2-7; 10 bases fit TRBD1. The CDR3 runs to 14 residues. Germline V CDR1 and CDR2: SGHNT, YYREEE (reference sequence). The J segment lost 5 bases and the V segment lost 4 bases, leaving 6 bases of the junction unmatched.

V is TRBV27 and J is TRBJ2-7, with 9 bases lining up with TRBD1. Germline V gene data show CDR1 as MNHEY and CDR2 as SMNVEV (reference sequence). Trimming took 3 bases from V and 4 from J; bases not matched to a gene: 7. The CDR3 is 15 amino acids. DNA of the CDR3: TGTGCCAGCAGTTTGAGACAGGGGGAGTCGTACGAGCAGTACTTC. This translates into CASSLRQGESYEQYF.

This clone was observed once. This chain connects TRBV28 to TRBJ2-5; a weak D match, TRBD1 (5 bases). V was trimmed by 7 bases and J by 4 bases, leaving 22 bases between them. From germline, CDR1 is MDHEN and CDR2 SYDVKM. CDR3 size: 16 residues. CDR3 in DNA: TGTGCCAGCACCTCTTGGGGCCGCGTGGGGATAGAGACCCAGTACTTC. Its protein product is CASTSWGRVGIETQYF.

This clone was seen just once. The rearrangement links TRBV11-3 to TRBJ2-1; weak D call: TRBD2 (6 bases). The CDR3 is 18 residues long. Germline V gene sequence: CDR1 SGHNT, CDR2 YENEEA. Between the trimmed V and J ends, which lost 0 bases and 4 bases, there was a span of 19 bases. For the CDR3, the DNA is TGTGCCAGCAGCTTAGAGGCAGGGTGGCGTAGCGGTTACAATGAGCAGTTCTTC. Translating gives CASSLEAGWRSGYNEQFF.

This clone was observed a handful of times. The rearrangement uses TRBV6-5 and TRBJ1-2, with TRBD1 as a possible D gene (5 bases). Germline V lookup: CDR1 MNHEY, CDR2 SVGAGI. The CDR3 totals 15 residues. V was cut by 6 bases and J by 2 bases, with 16 bases left in between. CDR3 amino acids: CASRDFWGENYGYTF. DNA for the CDR3: TGTGCCAGCAGAGACTTCTGGGGGGAGAACTATGGCTACACCTTC.

The rearrangement links TRBV7-7 to TRBJ2-5, with 7 bases identical to TRBD2. The CDR3 has 14 residues. Losses at the gene ends were 5 bases for V and 5 bases for J; bases not matched to a gene: 8. In germline, CDR1 is SSHAT, CDR2 FNYEAQ (reference sequence). CDR3 residues: CASSLGMGGETQYF. The DNA of the CDR3 is TGTGCCAGCAGCCTCGGGATGGGGGGGGAGACCCAGTACTTC.

A few counts support this clone. The chain combines TRBV28 with TRBJ2-1; TRBD1 aligns across 10 bases. This CDR3 is built from 15 residues. Germline V CDR1 and CDR2: MDHEN, SYDVKM. Trimming took 5 bases from V and 5 from J; bases not matched to a gene: 6. The CDR3 sequence is CASSRDRGVDNEQFF. The CDR3 DNA sequence: TGTGCCAGCAGTAGGGACAGGGGAGTTGACAATGAGCAGTTCTTC.

This chain links TRBV5-4 with TRBJ2-5, with 8 bases matching TRBD2. The closer fit of TRBJ2-7 to the DNA end suggests the J call may be wrong. Germline CDR1 SGHNT, CDR2 YYREEE (reference sequence). CDR3 size: 17 residues. CDR3 DNA: TGTGCCAGCAGCTTGGAACAAATAGCGGGGAGCTCCTACGAGCAGTACTTC. Its translation is CASSLEQIAGSSYEQYF.